These 8 T cell receptor beta chains originate from one sample sequenced in a study of B cell selection in AIRE deficiency. Some clones are missing from TCRdb's copy, which holds only in-frame ones; the method was immunoSEQ multiplex PCR. Of over 20,000 clones in the sample, 80% to 95% were seen once. Regulatory T cells were sorted as CD4+CD25hiCD127low/negative cells. The source material was CD4+CD25+ Tregs sorted from PBMCs. These receptor sequences come from a human donor in good health.

The chain links TRBV27 to TRBJ2-5; D gene uncertain. CDR3 length equals 16 residues. V was clipped by 4 bases and J by 4 bases, with 19 bases between them. CDR1 is MNHEY, CDR2 SMNVEV, per germline (reference sequence). CDR3 sequence (DNA): TGTGCCAGCAGTTCCTCGAAGTCCGCGTGGAGAGAGACCCAGTACTTC. It specifies CASSSSKSAWRETQYF.

This chain connects TRBV6-5 to TRBJ1-5, with D tentatively TRBD1 (6 bases). CDR1 and CDR2 from the germline V gene are MNHEY and SVGAGI. The CDR3 length is 14 residues. Trimming shortened V by 2 bases and J by 6 bases, and 11 bases separated the two germline ends. This chain's CDR3 is CASSYDRKGQPQHF. The CDR3 nucleotides read TGTGCCAGCAGTTACGACAGGAAAGGTCAGCCCCAGCATTTT.

The rearrangement uses TRBV27 and TRBJ2-7; 9 bases are shared with TRBD1. The CDR3 sequence is 12 residues long. J was trimmed by 7 bases and V by 10 bases; bases with no gene match: 8. The germline V gene has CDR1 MNHEY and CDR2 SMNVEV (reference sequence). CDR3 coding DNA: TGTGCCATACAGGGGGCGACGGAGGAGCAGTACTTC. This sequence encodes CAIQGATEEQYF.

CDR3 region: CAISDVWVRGTDTQYF. The CDR3 nucleotides are TGTGCCATCAGTGATGTGTGGGTTCGTGGCACAGATACGCAGTATTTT. The gene calls are TRBV10-3 and TRBJ2-3; D uncertain. Trimming shortened V by 3 bases and J by 1 base, and 14 bases separated the two germline ends. The CDR3 totals 16 residues. Germline V gene sequence: CDR1 ENHRY, CDR2 SYGVKD.

Here the CDR3 reads CASMLTGNSGNTIYF. CDR3 DNA: TGCGCCAGCATGTTGACAGGCAACTCTGGAAACACCATATATTTT. The chain couples TRBV5-1 to TRBJ1-3, with D possibly being TRBD1 (6 bases). V gave up 6 bases and J gave up 0 bases, with 13 bases separating them. The CDR3 length is 15 residues. The germline gives CDR1 SGHRS, CDR2 YFSETQ.

About this clone: One junction end disagrees with the germline gene, perhaps due to a read error. This chain links TRBV28 with TRBJ2-7; D is perhaps TRBD2 (6 bases). CDR1 MDHEN and CDR2 SYDVKM come from the germline V gene. The CDR3 loop spans 11 amino acids. CDR3 sequence (DNA): TGTGCCAGCAGTCCCGGGACTCGGCTTGACTTC. Protein sequence: CASSPGTRLDF.

The chain combines TRBV5-5 with TRBJ1-2; D is undetermined. CDR3 length equals 13 residues. The germline CDR1 and CDR2 sequences are SGHKS and YYEKEE (reference sequence). V was pared by 1 base and J by 4 bases, with 8 bases between. CDR3 in amino acids: CASSLWAAYGYTF. The CDR3 nucleotides read TGTGCCAGCAGCTTGTGGGCCGCCTATGGCTACACCTTC. The full variable domain, completed using reference TRBV5-5 and TRBJ1-2, is DAGVTQSPTHLIKTRGQQVTLRCSPISGHKSVSWYQQVLGQGPQFIFQYYEKEERGRGNFPDRFSARQFPNYSSELNVNALLLGDSALYLCASSLWAAYGYTFGSGTRLTVV.

The V gene is TRBV14, the J gene TRBJ2-7; possibly TRBD2 for D (5 bases). V dropped 4 bases and J dropped 6 bases, with 13 bases sitting between them. Per germline, CDR1 SGHDN and CDR2 FVKESK. The CDR3 length is 13 residues. The CDR3 DNA reads as TGTGCCAGCAGCCGATCGAGTCGGGGCGAGCAGTACTTC. Its translation: CASSRSSRGEQYF.